This T cell receptor (beta chain) was identified during a study of blood T cell repertoires in COVID-19. For the study at large: Sites across the United States, Italy and Spain contributed samples from acute and convalescent COVID-19. The cDNA or gDNA used as material had been derived from T cells, B-cell-depleted T cells, or PBMCs.

Authors' processing steps: By means of reference gene primer amplification, nucleated cell counts were estimated. This table comes from immunoSEQ multiplex PCR, and its TCRdb copy is limited to in-frame clones, with some not included. The DNA was the basis for D and trimming; V, J and clone size are from that table. The sample holds 330,000 or so clones, about 90% seen once. V was cut by 4 bases and J by 8 bases, with 17 bases left in between. Germline CDR1 reads LNHDA; CDR2 reads SQIVND (reference sequence). The CDR3 runs to 14 residues. It was within 2 weeks before study entry that exposed participants met a COVID-19 case.

The V and J genes are TRBV19 and TRBJ1-2; D perhaps matches TRBD1 (5 bases). The origin of this receptor is a woman aged 25-40 years who had been exposed to COVID-19. The sequencing input was PBMCs or T cells enriched from blood (not recorded which). CDR3: CASSTQDGGGGYTF. DNA for the CDR3: TGTGCCAGTAGTACCCAGGACGGCGGGGGAGGCTACACCTTC.